One sample yielded the 11 T cell receptor beta chains listed below, sequenced in a study of PD-1 blockade in classical Hodgkin lymphoma. Clones were read by immunoSEQ multiplex PCR, and TCRdb kept only the in-frame ones, dropping some. The sample has more than 10,000 clones, approximately 91% seen once; the top ten hold approximately 0.88%. Time point noted: cycle 4 day 1 (C4D1), after more than five weeks of nivolumab. Relapse was seen in all patients after autologous stem cell transplantation, and brentuximab vedotin exposure was variable. From thawed PBMCs, CD4+ T cells were purified using magnetic negative selection. Source: CD4+ T cells from blood, taken before the fourth cycle of nivolumab. These receptors were obtained from a human donor with classical Hodgkin lymphoma.

This clone was seen only a few times. This sample includes further DNA sequences coding for the same CDR3. The V and J genes are TRBV18 and TRBJ2-3, with 7 bases matching TRBD1. V dropped 3 bases and J dropped 3; count of bases not matched to a gene: 3. The length of the CDR3 is 14 residues. In germline, CDR1 is KGHSH, CDR2 LQKENI. The CDR3 DNA follows: TGTGCCAGCTCACCTACAGGGGAAACAGATACGCAGTATTTT. Translated, it gives CASSPTGETDTQYF.

The chain combines TRBV19 with TRBJ1-1; D is undetermined. This CDR3 spans 14 amino acids. V lost 5 bases to trimming and J lost 1 base, with 11 bases between them. Germline CDR1 reads LNHDA; CDR2 reads SQIVND (reference sequence). The CDR3, as DNA: TGTGCCAGTAGTCCCCCCAGGTGGAACACTGAAGCTTTCTTT. Encoded protein: CASSPPRWNTEAFF. Variable domain in full (rest from reference TRBV19 and TRBJ1-1): DGGITQSPKYLFRKEGQNVTLSCEQNLNHDAMYWYRQDPGQGLRLIYYSQIVNDFQKGDIAEGYSVSREKKESFPLTVTSAQKNPTAFYLCASSPPRWNTEAFFGQGTRLTVV.

V usage is TRBV30 and J usage is TRBJ2-5; no definite D call. The CDR3 length is 16 residues. Trimming took 0 bases from V and 1 from J, leaving 15 bases between them. Germline CDR1 GTSNPN, CDR2 SVGIG (reference sequence). CDR3 sequence reads: CAWSVNWAGTQETQYF. DNA of the CDR3: TGTGCCTGGAGTGTAAATTGGGCAGGAACCCAAGAGACCCAGTACTTC.

The chain links TRBV6-1 to TRBJ1-4, with TRBD1 matching 10 bases. V was clipped by 7 bases and J by 7 bases; unmatched bases: 6. Germline V gene sequence: CDR1 MNHNS, CDR2 SASEGT. This CDR3 is built from 14 residues. The CDR3 here is CASTRDRGGEKLFF. The CDR3 nucleotides are TGTGCCAGCACTAGGGACAGGGGAGGTGAAAAACTGTTTTTT.

The rearrangement joins TRBV5-1 to TRBJ2-7; D unresolved. Trimming pared 0 bases from V and 2 bases from J, leaving 15 bases between. Germline V gives CDR1 SGHRS, CDR2 YFSETQ. The CDR3 is 16 amino acids. CDR3 coding DNA: TGCGCCAGCAGCTTGGGGTACAGTGGCGAGACCTACGAGCAGTACTTC. Encoded protein: CASSLGYSGETYEQYF.

The gene calls are TRBV7-2 and TRBJ2-7; 8 bases are shared with TRBD1. J gave up 1 base and V 1 base, and 6 bases lay outside the gene matches. This CDR3 is 16 amino acids long. Germline CDR1 and CDR2: SGHTA and FQGNSA. The CDR3 sequence is CASSLVGTGLSYEQYF. The CDR3 nucleotides are TGTGCCAGCAGCTTAGTAGGGACAGGCCTGTCCTACGAGCAGTACTTC.

V usage is TRBV7-3 and J usage is TRBJ1-4; D is ambiguous. Germline V gene lookup returns CDR1 SGHTA and CDR2 FQGTGA. The ends were cut back, 5 bases at V and 8 bases at J, with 12 bases in the middle. The CDR3 sequence is 13 residues long. As DNA, the CDR3 is TGTGCCAGCAGCCCGGGCGTTGGGGAAAAACTGTTTTTT. Residues: CASSPGVGEKLFF.

This clone was counted a few times. The V call is TRBV2, the J call TRBJ1-5, with D hard to call. V lost 4 bases, J lost 4 bases, and 5 bases lay in between. From germline, CDR1 is SNHLY and CDR2 FYNNEI. This CDR3 has 12 amino acids. CDR3 loop: CASSGPNQPQHF. CDR3 nucleotides: TGTGCCAGCAGTGGTCCTAATCAGCCCCAGCATTTT.

This clone has only a few counts. The rearrangement links TRBV5-1 to TRBJ2-7; a weak D match, TRBD2 (5 bases). Between the trimmed V and J ends, which lost 7 bases and 2 bases, there was a span of 13 bases. CDR3 length: 13 amino acids. CDR1 SGHRS and CDR2 YFSETQ come from the germline V gene. CDR3 residues: CASRPTGTYEQYF. CDR3 DNA sequence: TGCGCCAGCCGCCCGACGGGAACCTACGAGCAGTACTTC.

V is TRBV7-2 and J is TRBJ2-5; maybe TRBD1 (6 bases). CDR1 and CDR2 (germline): SGHTA, FQGNSA. The length of the CDR3 is 15 residues. V was trimmed by 5 bases and J by 2 bases, leaving 15 bases between them. CDR3 sequence reads: CASSPRTERQETQYF. DNA of the CDR3: TGTGCCAGCAGCCCTCGGACAGAACGTCAAGAGACCCAGTACTTC.

This chain joins TRBV6-1 and TRBJ2-7, with D tentatively TRBD1 (6 bases). Per germline, CDR1 MNHNS and CDR2 SASEGT. CDR3 length equals 14 residues. Trimming pared 5 bases from V and 3 bases from J, leaving 14 bases between. The DNA of the CDR3 is TGTGCCAGCAGTCGGACAGATTCGAACTACGAGCAGTACTTC. This encodes CASSRTDSNYEQYF.